This passage covers 10 T cell receptor beta chains from one sample sequenced in a study of patients and donors after allogeneic stem cell transplantation. Each CDR3 protein gets one entry after TCRdb re-called the RT-PCR reads with MiXCR. The sample holds about 160,000 distinct CDR3 sequences; about 40% are singletons and the top ten take around half. The sequencing sample was made of blood, either unsorted or a sorted T cell fraction (not recorded which). These receptors came from a human donor who was either an allogeneic HSCT recipient or a stem cell or donor lymphocyte infusion donor (not recorded which). It is not recorded whose cells these are; they may come from a transplant donor.

The rearrangement uses TRBV20-1 and TRBJ1-1; 7 positions match TRBD1. J was trimmed by 4 bases and V by 1 base; bases with no gene match: 6. The CDR3 contains 14 residues. The germline CDR1 and CDR2 sequences are DFQATT and SNEGSKA (reference sequence). For the CDR3, the DNA is TGCAGTGCTAGAGTTGACAGGGAGGGCACTGAAGCTTTCTTT. Translation gives CSARVDREGTEAFF.

V gene TRBV7-3 combines with J gene TRBJ2-1; D not resolved. Trimming took 1 base from V and 6 from J, leaving 7 bases between them. The CDR3 consists of 13 residues. Germline CDR1 SGHTA, CDR2 FQGTGA. CDR3 in amino acids: CASSLITLNEQFF. The CDR3, as DNA: TGTGCCAGCAGCTTAATTACGCTCAATGAGCAGTTCTTC.

This clonotype was recorded a few times. The V gene is TRBV2, the J gene TRBJ1-1; D is possibly TRBD1 (6 bases). Germline V gene sequence: CDR1 SNHLY, CDR2 FYNNEI. V dropped 1 base and J dropped 1 base, with 7 bases sitting between them. This CDR3 has 14 amino acids. CDR3 region: CASSEEGGNTEAFF. Written as DNA, the CDR3 is TGTGCCAGCAGTGAAGAGGGGGGGAACACTGAAGCTTTCTTT.

This clonotype has just a few counts. The chain recombines TRBV20-1 with TRBJ2-1, with TRBD2 matching over 8 bases. The germline CDR1 and CDR2 sequences are DFQATT and SNEGSKA (reference sequence). The trim removed 6 bases at V and 7 bases at J, leaving 8 bases unmatched. There are 13 residues in the CDR3. CDR3 amino acids: CSAPGLGGNEQFF. The CDR3 bases are TGCAGTGCACCGGGACTAGGAGGGAATGAGCAGTTCTTC.

The chain has TRBV7-9 and TRBJ2-3, with no clear D. The CDR3 sequence is 13 residues long. With 1 base removed from V and 10 bases from J, the gap between germline ends came to 12 bases. Germline V gene data show CDR1 as SEHNR and CDR2 as FQNEAQ (reference sequence). The CDR3 spells CASSLGNTKAQYF. DNA of the CDR3: TGTGCCAGCAGCTTAGGGAACACAAAGGCGCAGTATTTT.

The rearrangement uses TRBV29-1 and TRBJ1-1; no clear D. The CDR3 sequence is 14 residues long. The V gene lost 7 bases and the J gene lost 1 base, with 16 bases spanning the gap. The V gene's germline CDR1 is SQVTM and CDR2 ANQGSEA. The CDR3 loop reads CSADFPGRNTEAFF. CDR3 in DNA: TGCAGCGCTGATTTCCCAGGCCGGAACACTGAAGCTTTCTTT.

V is TRBV6-5 and J is TRBJ2-3; TRBD2 might be the D (5 bases). The germline gives CDR1 MNHEY, CDR2 SVGAGI. With 5 bases removed from V and 5 bases from J, the gap between germline ends came to 20 bases. This CDR3 comprises 16 residues. CDR3 nucleotide sequence: TGTGCCAGCAGTCCCCCCCGGAGAGGGTTGGGAGATACGCAGTATTTT. Residues: CASSPPRRGLGDTQYF.

The chain carries TRBV27 and TRBJ2-1; 9 positions agree with TRBD1. This CDR3 comprises 15 residues. V dropped 3 bases and J dropped 3; count of bases not matched to a gene: 3. Germline values: CDR1 MNHEY, CDR2 SMNVEV (reference sequence). The CDR3 DNA is TGTGCCAGCAGTTTCGGGACAGGGTACTACAATGAGCAGTTCTTC. Its protein product is CASSFGTGYYNEQFF.

The chain links TRBV7-2 to TRBJ1-5; TRBD1 might be the D (6 bases). Trimming shortened V by 4 bases and J by 2 bases, and 9 bases separated the two germline ends. CDR1 is SGHTA, CDR2 FQGNSA, per germline. This CDR3 region has 14 residues. The CDR3 DNA is TGTGCCAGCAGCTGGGCAGGGGGCAATCAGCCCCAGCATTTT. As protein: CASSWAGGNQPQHF.

The chain employs TRBV6-5 and TRBJ2-7; D unclear. The ends were cut back, 6 bases at V and 2 bases at J, with 20 bases in the middle. Germline V gene lookup returns CDR1 MNHEY and CDR2 SVGAGI. The CDR3 extends over 16 amino acids. The CDR3 sequence: CASSAHRRQSAYEQYV. The CDR3 nucleotides are TGTGCCAGCAGCGCTCATCGGAGACAAAGTGCCTACGAGCAGTACGTC.